This is a list of T cell receptor beta chains from one sample in a study of cytomegalovirus exposure and HLA in healthy donors. Some clones are missing from TCRdb's copy, which holds only in-frame ones; the method was immunoSEQ multiplex PCR. The table shows 130,000 to 150,000 clones, with 60% to 80% occurring only once. Sequenced: PBMCs. All receptors come from a woman younger than 45 in good health and CMV-seronegative. Each CDR3 is given with its conserved first and last residue.

J gene | V gene | CDR3 protein
TRBJ1-2 | TRBV7-9 | CASSPVRIQRNYGYTF
TRBJ1-1 | TRBV5-1 | CASSPGVGAMNTEAFF
TRBJ2-7 | TRBV6-5 | CASCWDRGHEQYF
TRBJ1-2 | TRBV6-6 | CASRNEGYGYTF
TRBJ2-3 | TRBV5-6 | CASSFGQVPSTDTQYF
TRBJ1-1 | TRBV5-1 | CASSFSGNTEAFF
TRBJ1-1 | TRBV27 | CASSSEGRGETEAFF
TRBJ1-5 | TRBV5-5 | CASSLADSSNQPQHF
TRBJ1-4 | TRBV5-1 | CASSSGGTNEKLFF
TRBJ1-2 | TRBV5-6 | CASSPDRVYYGYTF
TRBJ1-5 | TRBV27 | CASSLKTGLFNQPQHF
TRBJ1-2 | TRBV29-1 | CSGGQGSSIGYTF
TRBJ2-7 | TRBV15 | CATSRDGEMSSEQYF
TRBJ1-5 | TRBV10-3 | CAISGTANQPQHF
TRBJ1-6 | TRBV28 | CASSLSLATGVDSPLHF
TRBJ1-4 | TRBV10-3 | CAISDRSNEKLFF